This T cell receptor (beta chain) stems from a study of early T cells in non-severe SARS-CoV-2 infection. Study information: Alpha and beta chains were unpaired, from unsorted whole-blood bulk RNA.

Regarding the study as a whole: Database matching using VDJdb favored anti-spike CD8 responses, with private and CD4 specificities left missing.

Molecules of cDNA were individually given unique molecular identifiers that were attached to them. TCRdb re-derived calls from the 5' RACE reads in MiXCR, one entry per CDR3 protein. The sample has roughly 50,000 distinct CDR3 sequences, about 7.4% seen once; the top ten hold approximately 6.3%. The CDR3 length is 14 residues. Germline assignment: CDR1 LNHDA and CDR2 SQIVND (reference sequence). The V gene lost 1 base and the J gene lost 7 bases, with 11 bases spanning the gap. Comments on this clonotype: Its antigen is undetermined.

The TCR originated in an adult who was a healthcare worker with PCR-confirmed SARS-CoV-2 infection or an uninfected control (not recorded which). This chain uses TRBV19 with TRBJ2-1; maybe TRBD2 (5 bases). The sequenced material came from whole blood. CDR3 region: CASSIVGRRNEQFF. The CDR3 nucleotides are TGTGCCAGTAGTATAGTGGGGAGACGGAATGAGCAGTTCTTC. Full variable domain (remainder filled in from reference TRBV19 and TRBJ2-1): DGGITQSPKYLFRKEGQNVTLSCEQNLNHDAMYWYRQDPGQGLRLIYYSQIVNDFQKGDIAEGYSVSREKKESFPLTVTSAQKNPTAFYLCASSIVGRRNEQFFGPGTRLTVL.